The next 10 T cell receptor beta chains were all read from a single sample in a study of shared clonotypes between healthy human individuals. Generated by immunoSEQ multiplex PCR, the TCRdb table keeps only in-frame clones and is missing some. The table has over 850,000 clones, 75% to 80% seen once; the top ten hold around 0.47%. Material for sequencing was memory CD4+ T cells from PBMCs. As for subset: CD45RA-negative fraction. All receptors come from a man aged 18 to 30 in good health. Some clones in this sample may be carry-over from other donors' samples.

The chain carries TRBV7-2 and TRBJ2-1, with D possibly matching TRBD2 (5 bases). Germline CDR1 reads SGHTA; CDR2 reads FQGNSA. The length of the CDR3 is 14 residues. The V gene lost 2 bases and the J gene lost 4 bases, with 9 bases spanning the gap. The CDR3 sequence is CASSLLGSYNEQFF. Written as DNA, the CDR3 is TGTGCCAGCAGCTTATTGGGGAGTTACAATGAGCAGTTCTTC.

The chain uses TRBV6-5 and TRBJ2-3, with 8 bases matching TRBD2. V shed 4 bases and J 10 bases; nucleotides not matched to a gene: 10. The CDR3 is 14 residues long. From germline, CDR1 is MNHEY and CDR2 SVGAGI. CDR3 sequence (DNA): TGTGCCAGCAGTTCCAGCGGGAGCGCTCGACCGCAGTATTTT. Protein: CASSSSGSARPQYF.

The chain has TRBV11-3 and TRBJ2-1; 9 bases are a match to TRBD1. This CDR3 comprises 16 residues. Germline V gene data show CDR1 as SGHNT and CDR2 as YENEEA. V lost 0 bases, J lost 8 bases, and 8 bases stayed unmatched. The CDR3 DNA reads TGTGCCAGCAGCTTAGATTGGGGACAGGGACGTGATGAGCAGTTCTTC. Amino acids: CASSLDWGQGRDEQFF.

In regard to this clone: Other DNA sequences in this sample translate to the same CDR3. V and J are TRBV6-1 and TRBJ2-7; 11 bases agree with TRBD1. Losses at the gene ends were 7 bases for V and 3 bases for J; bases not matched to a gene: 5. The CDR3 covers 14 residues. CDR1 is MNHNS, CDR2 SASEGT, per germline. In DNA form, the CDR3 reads TGTGCCAGCACCCGGACAGGGGGCTTCTACGAGCAGTACTTC. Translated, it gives CASTRTGGFYEQYF.

CDR3 in amino acids: CASARGNYEQYF. The CDR3 nucleotides read TGTGCCAGCGCTAGGGGGAATTACGAGCAGTACTTC. The gene calls are TRBV28 and TRBJ2-7, with D tentatively TRBD1 (6 bases). V was pared by 8 bases and J by 4 bases, with 12 bases between. There are 12 residues in the CDR3. CDR1 is MDHEN and CDR2 is SYDVKM in the germline V gene.

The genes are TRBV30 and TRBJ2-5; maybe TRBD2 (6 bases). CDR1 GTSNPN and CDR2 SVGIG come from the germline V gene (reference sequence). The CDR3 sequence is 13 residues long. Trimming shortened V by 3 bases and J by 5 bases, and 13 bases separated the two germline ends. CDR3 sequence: CAWRGRGMETQYF. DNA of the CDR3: TGTGCCTGGAGGGGCCGGGGGATGGAGACCCAGTACTTC.

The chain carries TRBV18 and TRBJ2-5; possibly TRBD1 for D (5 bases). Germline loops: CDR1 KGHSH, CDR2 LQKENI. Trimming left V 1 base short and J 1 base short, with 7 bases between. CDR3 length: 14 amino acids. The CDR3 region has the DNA TGTGCCAGCTCACCACGGGGCTCCCAAGAGACCCAGTACTTC. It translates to CASSPRGSQETQYF.

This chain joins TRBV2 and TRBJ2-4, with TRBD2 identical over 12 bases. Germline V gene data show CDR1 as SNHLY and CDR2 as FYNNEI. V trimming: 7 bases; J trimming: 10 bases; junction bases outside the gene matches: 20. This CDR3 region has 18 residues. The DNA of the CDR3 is TGTGCCAGCACAAGGACTAGCGGGACTTCTTGGCCGCCGGGGATTCAGTACTTC. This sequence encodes CASTRTSGTSWPPGIQYF.

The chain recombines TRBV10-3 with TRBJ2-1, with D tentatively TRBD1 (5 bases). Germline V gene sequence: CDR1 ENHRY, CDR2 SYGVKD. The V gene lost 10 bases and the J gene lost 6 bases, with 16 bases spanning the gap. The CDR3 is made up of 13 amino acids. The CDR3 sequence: CATDTRQSNEQFF. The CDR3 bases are TGTGCCACCGATACTCGACAGAGCAATGAGCAGTTCTTC.

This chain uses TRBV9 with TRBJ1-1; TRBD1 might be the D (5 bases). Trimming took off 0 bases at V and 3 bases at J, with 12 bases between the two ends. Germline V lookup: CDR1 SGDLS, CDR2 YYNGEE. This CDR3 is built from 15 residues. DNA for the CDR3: TGTGCCAGCAGCGTAGACCCGACAGTAGACACTGAAGCTTTCTTT. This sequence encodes CASSVDPTVDTEAFF.